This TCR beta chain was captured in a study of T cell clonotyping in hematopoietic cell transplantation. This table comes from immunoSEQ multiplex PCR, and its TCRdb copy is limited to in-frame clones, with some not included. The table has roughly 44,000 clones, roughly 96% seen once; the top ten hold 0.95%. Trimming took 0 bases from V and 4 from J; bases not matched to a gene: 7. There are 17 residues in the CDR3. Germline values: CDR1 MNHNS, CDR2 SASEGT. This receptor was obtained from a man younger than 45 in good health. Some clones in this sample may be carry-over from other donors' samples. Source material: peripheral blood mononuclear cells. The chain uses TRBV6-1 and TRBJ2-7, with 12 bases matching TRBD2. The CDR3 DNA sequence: TGTGCCAGCAGTGAAGCGCTTCGACTAGCGGGAGCATACGAGCAGTACTTC. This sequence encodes CASSEALRLAGAYEQYF.